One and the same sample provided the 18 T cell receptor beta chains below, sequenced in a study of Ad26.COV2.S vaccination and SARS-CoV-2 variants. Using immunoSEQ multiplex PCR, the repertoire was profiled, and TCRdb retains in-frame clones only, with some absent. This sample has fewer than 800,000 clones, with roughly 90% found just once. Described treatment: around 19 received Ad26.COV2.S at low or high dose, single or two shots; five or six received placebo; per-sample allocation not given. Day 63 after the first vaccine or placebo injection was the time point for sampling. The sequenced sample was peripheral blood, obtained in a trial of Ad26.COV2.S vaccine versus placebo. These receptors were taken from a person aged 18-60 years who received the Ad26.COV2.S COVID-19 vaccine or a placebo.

CDR3 DNA: TGTGCCAGCAGCACGGACAACTCTGGAAACACCATATATTTT. Translated: CASSTDNSGNTIYF. The chain couples TRBV7-2 to TRBJ1-3, with D possibly being TRBD1 (5 bases). This CDR3 spans 14 amino acids. The germline gives CDR1 SGHTA, CDR2 FQGNSA. V was cut by 5 bases and J by 0 bases, with 8 bases left in between.

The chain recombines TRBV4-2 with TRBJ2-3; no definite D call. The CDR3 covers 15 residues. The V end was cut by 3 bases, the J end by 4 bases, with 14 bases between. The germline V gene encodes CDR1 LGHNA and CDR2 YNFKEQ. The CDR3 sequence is CASSQAYNKPDTQYF. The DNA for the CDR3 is TGTGCCAGCAGCCAGGCGTACAACAAGCCAGATACGCAGTATTTT.

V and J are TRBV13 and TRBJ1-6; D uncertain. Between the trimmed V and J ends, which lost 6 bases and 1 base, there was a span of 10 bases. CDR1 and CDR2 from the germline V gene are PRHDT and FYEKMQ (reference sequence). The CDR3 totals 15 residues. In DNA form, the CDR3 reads TGTGCCAGCAGGTTGTTAGGATCCTATAATTCACCCCTCCACTTT. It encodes CASRLLGSYNSPLHF.

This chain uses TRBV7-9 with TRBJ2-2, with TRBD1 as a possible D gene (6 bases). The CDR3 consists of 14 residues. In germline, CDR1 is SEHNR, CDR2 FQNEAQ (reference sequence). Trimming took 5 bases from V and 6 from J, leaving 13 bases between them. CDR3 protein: CASSIMGAAGELFF. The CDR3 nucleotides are TGTGCCAGCAGCATCATGGGGGCGGCCGGGGAGCTGTTTTTT.

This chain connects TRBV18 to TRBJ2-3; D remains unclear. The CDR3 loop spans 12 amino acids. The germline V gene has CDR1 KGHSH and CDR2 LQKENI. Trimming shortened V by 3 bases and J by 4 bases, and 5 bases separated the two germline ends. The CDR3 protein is CASSPGPDTQYF. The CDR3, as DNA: TGTGCCAGCTCACCCGGCCCAGATACGCAGTATTTT.

CDR3 in DNA: TGTGCCAGCAGTCCCGGGGACAGGGCGGCGGAGACCCAGTACTTC. Translating gives CASSPGDRAAETQYF. The chain is built from TRBV28 and TRBJ2-5; 9 bases fit TRBD1. After removal of 5 bases from V and 5 bases from J, the junction contained 9 bases not matched to a gene. The CDR3 consists of 15 residues. Germline lookup yields CDR1 MDHEN and CDR2 SYDVKM.

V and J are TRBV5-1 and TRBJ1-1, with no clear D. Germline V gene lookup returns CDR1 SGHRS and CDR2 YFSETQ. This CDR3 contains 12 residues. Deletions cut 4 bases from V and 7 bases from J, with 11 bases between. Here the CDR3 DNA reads TGCGCCAGCAGCCCGGCTTCGGGTGAAGCTTTCTTT. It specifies CASSPASGEAFF.

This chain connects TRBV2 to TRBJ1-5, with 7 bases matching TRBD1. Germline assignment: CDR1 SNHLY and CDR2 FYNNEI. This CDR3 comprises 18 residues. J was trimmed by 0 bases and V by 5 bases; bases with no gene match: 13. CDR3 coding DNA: TGTGCCAGCAGTCGGGGCCCGGGACAGCTTTATAGCAATCAGCCCCAGCATTTT. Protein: CASSRGPGQLYSNQPQHF.

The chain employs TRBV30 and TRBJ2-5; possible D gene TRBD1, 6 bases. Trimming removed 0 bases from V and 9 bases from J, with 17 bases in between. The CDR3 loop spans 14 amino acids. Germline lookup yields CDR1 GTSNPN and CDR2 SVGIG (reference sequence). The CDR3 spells CAWSVTPQGRAQYF. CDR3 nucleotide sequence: TGTGCCTGGAGTGTAACGCCACAGGGTCGAGCCCAGTACTTC.

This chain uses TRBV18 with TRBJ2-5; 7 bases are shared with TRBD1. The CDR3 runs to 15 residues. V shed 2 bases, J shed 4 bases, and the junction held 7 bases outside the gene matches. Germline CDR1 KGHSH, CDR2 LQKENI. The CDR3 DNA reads TGTGCCAGCTCACCAGAGAAACAGGGGCGAGAGACCCAGTACTTC. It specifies CASSPEKQGRETQYF.

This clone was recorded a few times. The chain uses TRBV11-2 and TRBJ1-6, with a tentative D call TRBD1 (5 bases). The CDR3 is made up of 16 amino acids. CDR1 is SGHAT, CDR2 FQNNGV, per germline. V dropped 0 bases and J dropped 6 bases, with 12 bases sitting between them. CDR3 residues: CASSLESWGGNSPLHF. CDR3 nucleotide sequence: TGTGCCAGCAGCTTAGAATCTTGGGGGGGTAATTCACCCCTCCACTTT.

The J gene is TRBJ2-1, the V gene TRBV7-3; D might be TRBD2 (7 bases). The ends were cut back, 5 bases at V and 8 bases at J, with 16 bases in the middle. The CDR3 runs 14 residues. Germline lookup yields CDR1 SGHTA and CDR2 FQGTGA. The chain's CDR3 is CASSPGGLWDEQFF. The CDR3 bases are TGTGCCAGCAGCCCCGGGGGGCTTTGGGATGAGCAGTTCTTC.

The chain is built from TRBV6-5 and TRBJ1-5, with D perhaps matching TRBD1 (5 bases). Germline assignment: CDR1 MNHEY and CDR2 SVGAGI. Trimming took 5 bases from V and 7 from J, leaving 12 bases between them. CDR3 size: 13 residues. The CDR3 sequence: CASSRDPDQPQHF. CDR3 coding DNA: TGTGCCAGCAGTCGGGACCCGGACCAGCCCCAGCATTTT.

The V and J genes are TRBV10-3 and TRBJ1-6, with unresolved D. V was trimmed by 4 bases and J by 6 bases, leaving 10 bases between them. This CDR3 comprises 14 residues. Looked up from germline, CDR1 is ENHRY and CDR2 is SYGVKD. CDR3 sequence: CAISGVSANSPLHF. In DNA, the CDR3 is TGTGCCATCAGTGGAGTCAGTGCTAATTCACCCCTCCACTTT.

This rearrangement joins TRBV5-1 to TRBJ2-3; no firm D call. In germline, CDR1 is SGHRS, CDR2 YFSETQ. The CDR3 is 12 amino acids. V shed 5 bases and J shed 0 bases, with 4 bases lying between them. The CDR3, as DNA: TGCGCCAGCAGGCGGAGCACAGATACGCAGTATTTT. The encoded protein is CASRRSTDTQYF.

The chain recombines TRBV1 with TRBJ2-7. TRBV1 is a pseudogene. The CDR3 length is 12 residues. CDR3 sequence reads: CTSKLDGDEQYF. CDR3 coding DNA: TGCACCAGCAAACTCGATGGGGACGAGCAGTACTTC.

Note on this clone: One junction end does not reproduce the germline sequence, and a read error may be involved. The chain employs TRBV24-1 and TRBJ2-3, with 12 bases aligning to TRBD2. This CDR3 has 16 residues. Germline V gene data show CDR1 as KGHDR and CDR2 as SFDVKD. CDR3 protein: CATRDSSGRAGDTQYF. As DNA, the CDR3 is TGTGCCACCAGGGATTCTAGCGGGAGGGCCGGAGATACGCAGTATTTT.

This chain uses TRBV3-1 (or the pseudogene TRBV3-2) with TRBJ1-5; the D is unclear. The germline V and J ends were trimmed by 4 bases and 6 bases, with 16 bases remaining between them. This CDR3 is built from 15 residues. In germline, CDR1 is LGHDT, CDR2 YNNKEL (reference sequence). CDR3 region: CASSPDLQNTQPQHF. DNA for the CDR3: TGTGCCAGCAGCCCCGACCTACAGAACACTCAGCCCCAGCATTTT.